The rows below give T cell receptor beta chains drawn from one sample of a study of regulatory T cells in long-lasting Graves disease. TCRdb re-called the multiplex PCR reads with MiXCR, one entry per CDR3 protein. This sample has fewer than 450,000 distinct CDR3 sequences, with around 24% found just once. This material consisted of peripheral blood mononuclear cells (PBMCs), taken when the disease was refractory, from a patient treated with antithyroid drugs. The receptors were sampled from a female donor with Graves disease. Both conserved end residues are part of each CDR3. Fields, in order: J gene, D gene, clone size, V gene, CDR3 protein, CDR3 DNA. D genes are given only for firm matches. Clone size is shown for a subset of rows, as once, few, many or a class of expanded clone.

TRBJ1-5	TRBD1	few	TRBV20-1	CSARLPGSGGPYSNQPQHF	TGCAGTGCTAGACTCCCCGGGTCAGGGGGACCTTATAGCAATCAGCCCCAGCATTTT
TRBJ2-2	-	few	TRBV7-2	CASSLYGRTPGELFF	TGTGCCAGCAGCTTATACGGCAGAACGCCCGGGGAGCTGTTTTTT
TRBJ2-2	-	many	TRBV2	CASSFKPRNTGELFF	TGTGCCAGCAGTTTCAAGCCAAGGAACACCGGGGAGCTGTTTTTT
TRBJ2-1	-	-	TRBV2	CASTPKWEVSSYNEQFF	TGTGCCAGCACTCCAAAGTGGGAGGTTAGCTCCTACAATGAGCAGTTCTTC
TRBJ2-7	-	once	TRBV5-6	CASSLVPEEQYF	TGTGCCAGCAGCTTGGTTCCGGAGGAGCAGTACTTC
TRBJ2-7	TRBD1	many	TRBV12-3/TRBV12-4	CASSFSDRGVYEQYF	TGTGCCAGCAGTTTTTCGGACAGGGGTGTGTACGAGCAGTACTTC
TRBJ1-5	-	few	TRBV28	CASTNWGRNQPQHF	TGTGCCAGCACTAACTGGGGGAGAAATCAGCCCCAGCATTTT
TRBJ2-7	-	many	TRBV12-3/TRBV12-4	CASSFSPLSSYEQYF	TGTGCCAGCAGTTTCTCACCCTTAAGCTCCTACGAGCAGTACTTC
TRBJ1-1	-	-	TRBV19	CASSIQNVATEAFF	TGTGCCAGTAGCATACAAAACGTTGCCACTGAAGCTTTCTTT
TRBJ1-2	-	-	TRBV6-2/TRBV6-3	CASSYSRGGYGYTF	TGTGCCAGCAGTTACTCTAGGGGAGGCTATGGCTACACCTTC
TRBJ2-7	-	-	TRBV11-2	CASSLATVNLEQYF	TGTGCCAGCAGCTTAGCGACAGTCAACCTCGAGCAGTACTTC
TRBJ2-7	-	-	TRBV29-1	CSVVLGGEQYF	TGCAGCGTTGTGTTAGGGGGCGAGCAGTACTTC
TRBJ2-5	TRBD1	many	TRBV27	CASSLRTGGGYSETQYF	TGTGCCAGCAGTCTAAGGACAGGGGGCGGTTATTCGGAGACCCAGTACTTC
TRBJ1-1	-	-	TRBV30	CAWSILSTEAFF	TGTGCCTGGAGTATCCTCTCCACTGAAGCTTTCTTT
TRBJ2-7	-	few	TRBV2	CASSEAPLSYEQYF	TGTGCCAGCAGTGAAGCCCCGCTATCCTACGAGCAGTACTTC
TRBJ2-1	-	few	TRBV6-5	CASSYAQTYNEQFF	TGTGCCAGCAGTTACGCACAAACATACAATGAGCAGTTCTTC
TRBJ1-3	-	few	TRBV5-1	CASSAGGRNSGNTIYF	TGCGCCAGCAGCGCCGGCGGACGGAACTCTGGAAACACCATATATTTT
TRBJ2-6	-	few	TRBV30	CACLTKTGANVLTF	TGTGCCTGCCTGACAAAAACTGGGGCCAACGTCCTGACTTTC
TRBJ2-2	TRBD2	few	TRBV5-1	CASSLELAENTGELFF	TGCGCCAGCAGCTTGGAACTAGCGGAGAACACCGGGGAGCTGTTTTTT
TRBJ1-1	-	-	TRBV9	CASSVERENTEAFF	TGTGCCAGCAGCGTAGAAAGGGAGAACACTGAAGCTTTCTTT
TRBJ1-5	TRBD1	few	TRBV19	CASSTDRAQPQHF	TGTGCCAGTAGTACCGACAGGGCTCAGCCCCAGCATTTT
TRBJ2-5	-	many	TRBV7-2	CASSSTRQETQYF	TGTGCCAGCAGCTCTACTAGGCAAGAGACCCAGTACTTC
TRBJ1-3	-	-	TRBV7-2	CASSLGSGLVGNTIYF	TGTGCCAGCAGCTTAGGCTCAGGCTTAGTTGGAAACACCATATATTTT
TRBJ2-6	-	-	TRBV19	CASSSRGASSGANVLTF	TGTGCCAGTAGTAGCCGGGGGGCTAGCTCTGGGGCCAACGTCCTGACTTTC
TRBJ2-5	TRBD2	-	TRBV7-6	CASSPSGRVGETQYF	TGTGCCAGCAGCCCTAGCGGGAGGGTGGGAGAGACCCAGTACTTC
TRBJ2-7	TRBD2	few	TRBV20-1	CSARDSGLAGVKGYEQYF	TGCAGTGCTAGAGACTCGGGACTAGCGGGAGTTAAGGGATACGAGCAGTACTTC
TRBJ1-1	-	few	TRBV6-5	CASSYLGRGNTEAFF	TGTGCCAGCAGTTACTTGGGCAGGGGGAACACTGAAGCTTTCTTT
TRBJ2-5	-	few	TRBV19	CASGPRRAETQYF	TGTGCCAGTGGCCCCCGAAGGGCAGAGACCCAGTACTTC
TRBJ1-2	TRBD1	many	TRBV29-1	CSVGTGDSYGYTF	TGCAGCGTTGGGACAGGGGACAGCTATGGCTACACCTTC
TRBJ2-5	-	many	TRBV2	CASSEVRGLETQYF	TGTGCCAGCAGTGAAGTTCGCGGATTGGAGACCCAGTACTTC
TRBJ2-7	-	many	TRBV6-5	CASSSVLAEFSYEQYF	TGTGCCAGCAGTTCGGTCTTAGCAGAGTTCTCCTACGAGCAGTACTTC
TRBJ2-7	-	few	TRBV29-1	CSVIFWGADEQYF	TGCAGCGTTATATTCTGGGGGGCCGACGAGCAGTACTTC
TRBJ1-3	TRBD1	-	TRBV28	CASSLMTGDSGNTIYF	TGTGCCAGCAGTCTAATGACAGGGGACTCTGGAAACACCATATATTTT
TRBJ2-3	-	-	TRBV28	CASRGTQATDTQYF	TGTGCCAGCAGAGGGACCCAAGCTACAGATACGCAGTATTTT
TRBJ2-2	TRBD2	-	TRBV29-1	CSGTSGNTGELFF	TGCAGCGGGACTAGCGGGAACACCGGGGAGCTGTTTTTT
TRBJ1-5	TRBD1	-	TRBV29-1	CSVGTGIYQPQHF	TGCAGCGTTGGGACAGGGATATATCAGCCCCAGCATTTT
TRBJ2-7	TRBD2	many	TRBV11-2	CASSLNPSGTYEQYF	TGTGCCAGCAGCTTAAACCCTAGCGGGACCTACGAGCAGTACTTC
TRBJ2-7	TRBD2	few	TRBV6-1	CASRTSGTSSYEQYF	TGTGCCAGCAGAACTTCAGGGACTAGCTCCTACGAGCAGTACTTC
TRBJ2-5	-	-	TRBV6-1	CACWGVFGFQYF	TGTGCCTGCTGGGGGGTATTCGGCTTCCAGTACTTC
TRBJ1-4	-	many	TRBV20-1	CSAIWVNEKLFF	TGCAGTGCTATTTGGGTGAATGAAAAACTGTTTTTT
TRBJ2-7	TRBD2	-	TRBV9	CASSVGREGSYEQYF	TGTGCCAGCAGCGTGGGGCGGGAGGGTTCCTACGAGCAGTACTTC
TRBJ1-4	-	many	TRBV5-1	CASSLKTREEKLFF	TGCGCCAGCAGCTTAAAAACTCGGGAGGAAAAACTGTTTTTT
TRBJ1-2	TRBD1	-	TRBV7-2	CASSSTAGDRSNYGYTF	TGTGCCAGCAGCAGTACCGCGGGGGACAGGTCAAACTATGGCTACACCTTC
TRBJ1-2	-	many	TRBV3-1	CASSTRQDYGYTF	TGTGCCAGCAGTACCCGACAGGACTATGGCTACACCTTC
TRBJ2-5	TRBD2	many	TRBV12-3/TRBV12-4	CASSPGLLAGGETQYF	TGTGCCAGCAGTCCCGGGCTACTAGCGGGAGGTGAGACCCAGTACTTC
TRBJ1-2	-	many	TRBV11-2	CASSLYLSGYGYTF	TGTGCCAGCAGCTTATACCTGTCAGGCTATGGCTACACCTTC
TRBJ2-6	-	-	TRBV4-1	CASSQAPPPDSWGAGANVLTF	TGCGCCAGCAGCCAAGCACCCCCGCCCGACTCCTGGGGAGCTGGGGCCAACGTCCTGACTTTC
TRBJ2-7	TRBD2	-	TRBV5-6	CASSLEAGGVYEQYF	TGTGCCAGCAGCTTGGAAGCGGGAGGAGTGTACGAGCAGTACTTC